The rows below give T cell receptor beta chains drawn from one sample of a study of blood T cell repertoires in COVID-19. Produced via immunoSEQ multiplex PCR; TCRdb's table is partial and in-frame only. This sample has roughly 250,000 clones; 90% to 95% occur once, and the top ten carry over 1.5%. What was sequenced was PBMCs or T cells enriched from blood (not recorded which). These receptors were collected from a woman between 18 and 29 years old who had recovered from COVID-19. CDR3s leave out the opening cysteine and the closing phenylalanine or tryptophan. A D gene is named only where the DNA matches it firmly.

j_gene	d_gene	v_gene	CDR3aa
TRBJ1-2	NA	TRBV28	ASSLRWRRGSGHGYT
TRBJ1-6	NA	TRBV27	ASRQGSYNSPLH
TRBJ2-2	NA	TRBV5-4	ASRINGELF
TRBJ1-1	TRBD1	TRBV11-3	ASSFSIQGDAEAF
TRBJ1-2	TRBD1	TRBV29-1	SVRDSRDGYT
TRBJ1-1	TRBD1	TRBV5-1	ASSVGQEIEAF
TRBJ1-4	NA	TRBV24-1	ATSEGGNEKLF
TRBJ1-5	NA	TRBV7-2	ASSLVGTPNQPQH
TRBJ2-5	TRBD1	TRBV23-1	ASDRAYQETQY
TRBJ2-7	TRBD1	TRBV11-3	ASSPRQGFSYEQY
TRBJ2-7	NA	TRBV2	ASSDTGTNARQY
TRBJ1-2	NA	TRBV12-3/TRBV12-4	ASSVQDLYGYT
TRBJ1-2	NA	TRBV5-1	ASSLGSGQPYGYT
TRBJ1-5	NA	TRBV7-8	ASSLGQNQPQH
TRBJ1-2	TRBD1	TRBV2	ASGQAYGYT
TRBJ2-3	TRBD1	TRBV29-1	SVAGQGSNTDTQY
TRBJ2-1	NA	TRBV24-1	ATSDQTSSTNEQF
TRBJ1-5	NA	TRBV19	ASSKQVYNQPQH
TRBJ1-1	TRBD1	TRBV28	ASLSGTGAVSTEAF
TRBJ2-1	TRBD2	TRBV19	ASRRGTSAYNEQF
TRBJ2-5	NA	TRBV14	ASSQEWGGQETQY
TRBJ1-1	NA	TRBV11-3	ASSLRGITEAF
TRBJ1-5	NA	TRBV6-5	ATRGGNQPQH
TRBJ2-1	TRBD1	TRBV13	ASSPTGSEQF
TRBJ2-1	TRBD2	TRBV11-2	ASSLSHRREGLYNEQF
TRBJ1-1	NA	TRBV18	ASSPNTANTEAF
TRBJ2-7	TRBD2	TRBV2	ASSERLAGKVYEQY
TRBJ2-1	NA	TRBV10-3	AASRDNSYNEQF
TRBJ1-2	TRBD1	TRBV7-3	ASSPRQGPRNGYT
TRBJ2-7	NA	TRBV5-5	ASSSFHGYEQY
TRBJ1-3	TRBD1	TRBV7-2	ASSPGGREGNTIY
TRBJ2-2	TRBD2	TRBV24-1	ATSDLGVGRSGELF
TRBJ2-1	TRBD2	TRBV18	ASSRTGTSGRANEQF
TRBJ2-7	NA	TRBV4-1	ASSQSTFRTDQQYEQY
TRBJ2-7	TRBD1	TRBV6-5	ASSYSRDRDHEQY
TRBJ2-5	TRBD2	TRBV7-2	ASSPPGLAGRGDLGTQY
TRBJ1-5	TRBD1	TRBV4-1	ASSGTGHQPQH
TRBJ2-7	TRBD1	TRBV18	ASSPGRDRDHEQY
TRBJ2-4	TRBD1	TRBV25-1	ASSGTGGIQY